The entry below describes one T cell receptor beta chain. Its target is unknown. The CDR3 contains 16 residues. Trimming took 0 bases from V and 0 from J, leaving 9 bases between them. The germline CDR1 and CDR2 sequences are SGHDT and YYEEEE. The entirety of the isolated RNA underwent reverse transcription, so expressed TCRB transcripts were sequenced. Generated by immunoSEQ multiplex PCR, the TCRdb table keeps only in-frame clones and is missing some. The sample includes roughly 100,000 clones, over 25% of them seen just once. This entry belongs to a study of beta chain features in type 1 diabetes. Study findings and constraints: Within each of all four CD4+ subsets, Type 1 diabetes patients had TCRB CDR3s that were moderately but significantly shorter. TCRB repertoires of naive, central memory and Treg cells appeared more similar among patients than among healthy donors. In type 1 diabetes patients, VDJ junctions had fewer insertions; deletions at these junctions were more frequent. cDNA-based sequencing might over-represent cells highly expressing TCR.

The clonotype comes from a woman younger than 30 with type 1 diabetes. The sample taken for sequencing was central memory CD4+ T cells from blood. This chain connects TRBV5-6 to TRBJ1-4; no definite D call. CDR3 sequence: CASSLGGVTTNEKLFF. The CDR3 DNA is TGTGCCAGCAGCTTGGGGGGAGTTACAACTAATGAAAAACTGTTTTTT. Complete variable domain (other parts from reference TRBV5-6 and TRBJ1-4): DAGVTQSPTHLIKTRGQQVTLRCSPKSGHDTVSWYQQALGQGPQFIFQYYEEEERQRGNFPDRFSGHQFPNYSSELNVNALLLGDSALYLCASSLGGVTTNEKLFFGSGTQLSVL.